The T cell receptor beta chain described here comes from a study of cytomegalovirus exposure and HLA in healthy donors. V shed 5 bases, J shed 2 bases, and the junction held 10 bases outside the gene matches. CDR3 length: 16 residues. Germline V gene sequence: CDR1 SGHVS, CDR2 FNYEAQ. The primer mix had 60 Vbeta and 13 Jbeta primers. TCRdb keeps only in-frame clones here, not all; method: immunoSEQ multiplex PCR. The sample records about 94,000 clones, 81% being singletons. The rearrangement joins TRBV7-6 to TRBJ2-3, with 7 bases that match TRBD1. The specimen sequenced was PBMCs. The clonotype comes from a human donor in good health. The CDR3, as DNA: TGTGCCAGCAGCCCCGGGAACAGGGGCACCACAGATACGCAGTATTTT. The encoded protein is CASSPGNRGTTDTQYF.